A selection of T cell receptor beta chains follows, all from one sample in a study of blood T cell repertoires in COVID-19. Profiled with immunoSEQ multiplex PCR; TCRdb holds only in-frame clones, not every one. The sample holds roughly 250,000 clones, about 91% seen once. The sequenced material came from PBMCs or T cells enriched from blood (not recorded which). The origin of the receptors is a woman between 40 and 55 years old with acute COVID-19. Both conserved end residues are part of each CDR3. Each record gives: D gene, CDR3 length, J gene, V gene, clone size, CDR3 DNA, CDR3 protein. D genes are given only for firm matches. For some rows the clone size is stated as once, few or many, or as a class when expanded; others skip it.

D: .
length: 11
J: TRBJ1-4
V: TRBV12-3/TRBV12-4
size: .
DNA: TGTGCCAGCACGGGGGGCGAAAAACTGTTTTTT
CDR3: CASTGGEKLFF

D: .
length: 14
J: TRBJ2-1
V: TRBV5-6
size: .
DNA: TGTGCCAGCAGCTTTCAGGGGATGATTGATGAGCAGTTCTTC
CDR3: CASSFQGMIDEQFF

D: .
length: 15
J: TRBJ2-1
V: TRBV7-8
size: few
DNA: TGTGCCAGCAGCTTATCGTCAGGGGTCCACAATGAGCAGTTCTTC
CDR3: CASSLSSGVHNEQFF

D: .
length: 12
J: TRBJ2-2
V: TRBV24-1
size: .
DNA: TGTGCCACCAGCAGGGGAACCGGGGAGCTGTTTTTT
CDR3: CATSRGTGELFF

D: TRBD2
length: 13
J: TRBJ2-5
V: TRBV24-1
size: .
DNA: TGTGCCACCAGTACGGGGGGGGGAGAGACCCAGTACTTC
CDR3: CATSTGGGETQYF

D: .
length: 16
J: TRBJ1-1
V: TRBV6-5
size: .
DNA: TGTGCCAGCAGTTACGACCCCCAGGGCTCCCCCACTGAAGCTTTCTTT
CDR3: CASSYDPQGSPTEAFF

D: .
length: 14
J: TRBJ1-2
V: TRBV28
size: .
DNA: TGTGCCAGCAGCCCAGTGGCAAGGTCGGGAGGCTACACCTTC
CDR3: CASSPVARSGGYTF

D: .
length: 15
J: TRBJ1-1
V: TRBV2
size: .
DNA: TGTGCCAGCAGTGAAGTGCCGAGAAAGAACACTGAAGCTTTCTTT
CDR3: CASSEVPRKNTEAFF

D: .
length: 14
J: TRBJ1-1
V: TRBV13
size: .
DNA: TGTGCCAGCAAAGTAGTCGGTGAGTGGACTGAAGCTTTCTTT
CDR3: CASKVVGEWTEAFF

D: .
length: 11
J: TRBJ2-7
V: TRBV21-1
size: .
DNA: TGTGCCAGCAGCAAAGCCCTCGAGCAGTACTTC
CDR3: CASSKALEQYF

D: .
length: 13
J: TRBJ2-7
V: TRBV12-3/TRBV12-4
size: .
DNA: TGTGCCAGCAGTTTAGAAGCAATATACGAGCAGTACTTC
CDR3: CASSLEAIYEQYF

D: .
length: 14
J: TRBJ2-1
V: TRBV28
size: .
DNA: TGTGCCAGCAGTTTGAGTGGCTCCTACAATGAGCAGTTCTTC
CDR3: CASSLSGSYNEQFF

D: TRBD2
length: 14
J: TRBJ2-5
V: TRBV19
size: .
DNA: TGTGCCAGTAGTATTTCTAGCGGAAAAGAGACCCAGTACTTC
CDR3: CASSISSGKETQYF

D: TRBD1
length: 14
J: TRBJ2-7
V: TRBV7-9
size: few
DNA: TGTGCCAGCAGCGCAGGGACAGTTTCCTACGAGCAGTACTTC
CDR3: CASSAGTVSYEQYF

D: .
length: 16
J: TRBJ1-4
V: TRBV5-4
size: .
DNA: TGTGCCAGCAGCTTGGGAGGCCGTAAAGATAATGAAAAACTGTTTTTT
CDR3: CASSLGGRKDNEKLFF

D: TRBD2
length: 17
J: TRBJ2-7
V: TRBV4-1
size: .
DNA: TGCGCCAGCAGCCAATATTGGACTAGCGGGGTCGCCTACGAGCAGTACTTC
CDR3: CASSQYWTSGVAYEQYF

D: TRBD1
length: 16
J: TRBJ1-1
V: TRBV9
size: .
DNA: TGTGCCAGCAGTGATTACAAGGGACAGATGAACACTGAAGCTTTCTTT
CDR3: CASSDYKGQMNTEAFF

D: TRBD2
length: 17
J: TRBJ2-1
V: TRBV5-1
size: .
DNA: TGCGCCAGCAGCTTGGTCCCACTAGCGGGAGGCTACAATGAGCAGTTCTTC
CDR3: CASSLVPLAGGYNEQFF

D: .
length: 14
J: TRBJ2-1
V: TRBV11-3
size: few
DNA: TGTGCCAGCAGCTTAGGAGCTAGCCACAATGAGCAGTTCTTC
CDR3: CASSLGASHNEQFF

D: TRBD2
length: 16
J: TRBJ2-1
V: TRBV9
size: .
DNA: TGTGCCAGCAGCGTAGTCGGGACTAGCGGGAGGGATGAGCAGTTCTTC
CDR3: CASSVVGTSGRDEQFF

D: .
length: 11
J: TRBJ2-1
V: TRBV29-1
size: .
DNA: TGCAGCGTTGAGTCGGGCAATGAGCAGTTCTTC
CDR3: CSVESGNEQFF

D: .
length: 13
J: TRBJ1-1
V: TRBV11-3
size: .
DNA: TGTGCCAGCAGCTTAGAGGAGGAGACTGAAGCTTTCTTT
CDR3: CASSLEEETEAFF

D: TRBD1
length: 12
J: TRBJ2-1
V: TRBV12-3/TRBV12-4
size: .
DNA: TGTGCCAGCAGTCCGACAGGGAATGAGCAGTTCTTC
CDR3: CASSPTGNEQFF

D: .
length: 14
J: TRBJ1-3
V: TRBV6-5
size: .
DNA: TGTGCCAGCATAAGACAGGTCTCTGGAAACACCATATATTTT
CDR3: CASIRQVSGNTIYF

D: TRBD1
length: 13
J: TRBJ1-2
V: TRBV12-3/TRBV12-4
size: .
DNA: TGTGCCAGCAGTCTGGGACAGCTCTATGGCTACACCTTC
CDR3: CASSLGQLYGYTF

D: TRBD2
length: 14
J: TRBJ2-3
V: TRBV11-2
size: .
DNA: TGTGCCAGCAGCTTAGGACTAGCAGCAGATACGCAGTATTTT
CDR3: CASSLGLAADTQYF

D: TRBD1
length: 15
J: TRBJ2-2
V: TRBV7-3
size: .
DNA: TGTGCCAGCAGCCAGGGACAGGGGGACACCGGGGAGCTGTTTTTT
CDR3: CASSQGQGDTGELFF

D: TRBD1
length: 17
J: TRBJ1-2
V: TRBV4-2
size: .
DNA: TGTGCCAGCAGCCAAGGGACAGGGGGCGTCGCTAACTATGGCTACACCTTC
CDR3: CASSQGTGGVANYGYTF

D: TRBD1
length: 16
J: TRBJ2-7
V: TRBV19
size: .
DNA: TGTGCCAGTAGTATAGGACAGGGGGCCCCGATCCACGAGCAGTACTTC
CDR3: CASSIGQGAPIHEQYF

D: .
length: 13
J: TRBJ1-1
V: TRBV12-3/TRBV12-4
size: .
DNA: TGTGCCAGCAGAGGACTCGACTTCGGTGAAGCTTTCTTT
CDR3: CASRGLDFGEAFF

D: .
length: 14
J: TRBJ1-5
V: TRBV7-9
size: .
DNA: TGTGCCAGCAGCCCCGACATTAGCAATCAGCCCCAGCATTTT
CDR3: CASSPDISNQPQHF

D: TRBD2
length: 12
J: TRBJ2-1
V: TRBV7-6
size: .
DNA: TGTGCCAGCAGCTTGTCGGGAGGGGAGCAGTTCTTC
CDR3: CASSLSGGEQFF

D: .
length: 12
J: TRBJ1-2
V: TRBV7-9
size: once
DNA: TGTGCCAGCAGCCCATCCCCGGGGGGCTACACCTTC
CDR3: CASSPSPGGYTF

D: TRBD2
length: 15
J: TRBJ2-7
V: TRBV6-5
size: .
DNA: TGTGCCAGCAGTCTCACATGGCGGGGGAAGGACGAGCAGTACTTC
CDR3: CASSLTWRGKDEQYF

D: .
length: 16
J: TRBJ1-3
V: TRBV4-3
size: .
DNA: TGCGCCAGCAGCCGAGGAAACGACGCAGCGGGAAACACCATATATTTT
CDR3: CASSRGNDAAGNTIYF

D: TRBD2
length: 16
J: TRBJ2-1
V: TRBV19
size: .
DNA: TGTGCCAGTAGTCGCCTGGTGGCGGGAGCTGACAATGAGCAGTTCTTC
CDR3: CASSRLVAGADNEQFF

D: .
length: 16
J: TRBJ1-2
V: TRBV4-3
size: .
DNA: TGCGCCAGCAGCCAAGATACGGTGTCTGCAGGCTATGGCTACACCTTC
CDR3: CASSQDTVSAGYGYTF

D: TRBD1
length: 16
J: TRBJ1-5
V: TRBV6-1
size: .
DNA: TGTGCCAGCAGTGGATACGACAGGGGAGGCAATCAGCCCCAGCATTTT
CDR3: CASSGYDRGGNQPQHF

D: TRBD1
length: 14
J: TRBJ2-3
V: TRBV19
size: .
DNA: TGTGCCAGTAGTATAGATACAGGGGGAGATACGCAGTATTTT
CDR3: CASSIDTGGDTQYF

D: TRBD2
length: 15
J: TRBJ2-7
V: TRBV7-8
size: .
DNA: TGTGCCAGCAGCTTTGGGACTAGCGGGATCTACGAGCAGTACTTC
CDR3: CASSFGTSGIYEQYF

D: .
length: 13
J: TRBJ2-7
V: TRBV21-1
size: .
DNA: TGTGCCAGCAGCAAAGGCGTGACCTACGAGCAGTACTTC
CDR3: CASSKGVTYEQYF

D: TRBD1
length: 13
J: TRBJ1-2
V: TRBV25-1
size: once
DNA: TGTGCCAGCAGTGATCGGACAGGGGGGGACTACACCTTC
CDR3: CASSDRTGGDYTF

D: TRBD2
length: 16
J: TRBJ2-1
V: TRBV7-3
size: .
DNA: TGTGCCAGCAGCCCACCGGGACTAGCGGGAGTAAATGAGCAGTTCTTC
CDR3: CASSPPGLAGVNEQFF

D: .
length: 15
J: TRBJ2-6
V: TRBV5-1
size: .
DNA: TGCGCCAGCAGCTTGGCTTTCCTCGGGGCCAACGTCCTGACTTTC
CDR3: CASSLAFLGANVLTF

D: .
length: 15
J: TRBJ1-5
V: TRBV19
size: .
DNA: TGTGCCAGTAGTATCGGCCAGGTTTACAATCAGCCCCAGCATTTT
CDR3: CASSIGQVYNQPQHF

D: .
length: 16
J: TRBJ1-2
V: TRBV4-3
size: .
DNA: TGCGCCAGCAGCCAAGATACTTCCAGGGCCGACTATGGCTACACCTTC
CDR3: CASSQDTSRADYGYTF

D: TRBD1
length: 13
J: TRBJ1-4
V: TRBV7-8
size: few
DNA: TGTGCCAGCAGCTGGGACAGGGATGAAAAACTGTTTTTT
CDR3: CASSWDRDEKLFF

D: .
length: 14
J: TRBJ2-2
V: TRBV24-1
size: .
DNA: TGTGCCACCAGTGAAACACAGGGAGCCGGGGAGCTGTTTTTT
CDR3: CATSETQGAGELFF

D: TRBD1
length: 12
J: TRBJ1-2
V: TRBV29-1
size: .
DNA: TGCAGCGCGGCCGGGACAGTGAAGGGGTACACCTTC
CDR3: CSAAGTVKGYTF

D: .
length: 12
J: TRBJ1-2
V: TRBV5-1
size: .
DNA: TGCGCCAGCAGCTTTCGGGACTATGGCTACACCTTC
CDR3: CASSFRDYGYTF

D: TRBD1
length: 13
J: TRBJ1-1
V: TRBV25-1
size: .
DNA: TGTGCCAGCAGTGAATACACAGGGGCCCGCCCTTTCTTT
CDR3: CASSEYTGARPFF